These 17 T cell receptor beta chains came from one sample sequenced in a study of naive and memory T cell subsets (dated by TCRdb to about 2017). The method was UMI-ligation and nested PCR. For sequencing, an Illumina MiSeq was employed. The beta constant-region primer consisted of an equimolar mixture of two oligonucleotides that together covered TRBC1 and TRBC2. Four rounds of PCR, combining the SP2 primer with nested alpha and beta constant-region primers, were used to amplify the ligated cDNA. The raw public data were reprocessed by TCRdb itself: fastp quality trimming at Q25, MiXCR clonotype calling, in-frame beta chains only. A single entry per CDR3 protein holds the most common genes and DNA from its merged rows. This sample lists approximately 80,000 distinct CDR3 sequences; approximately 9.2% were detected once. The top ten clonotypes cover 1.2% of the sample. The sample consisted of naive CD8+ T cells from blood. What this sample's cell subset or site label stands for: naive T cells, CD45RA high CD27+. The receptors were gathered from a human donor in good health.

This clonotype occurred many times. The V and J genes are TRBV29-1 and TRBJ2-7; no clear D gene. The CDR3 runs 11 residues. Trimming pared 3 bases from V and 5 bases from J, leaving 8 bases between. The germline gives CDR1 SQVTM, CDR2 ANQGSEA. The CDR3 region is CSVEARHEQYF. The CDR3 coding sequence is TGCAGCGTTGAGGCTCGCCACGAGCAGTACTTC.

Only a few counts were recorded for this clonotype. The V call is TRBV7-2, the J call TRBJ2-2; D unresolved. V lost 10 bases and J 0 bases, leaving 3 bases between the germline ends. The CDR3 has 11 amino acids. CDR1 SGHTA and CDR2 FQGNSA come from the germline V gene. The CDR3 DNA reads as TGTGCCACCCCGAACACCGGGGAGCTGTTTTTT. This gives the protein CATPNTGELFF.

The genes are TRBV18 and TRBJ2-5, with 8 positions matching TRBD2. The CDR3 is made up of 15 amino acids. Unmatched junction bases numbered 4, after V lost 2 bases and J lost 2 bases. Germline V gene data show CDR1 as KGHSH and CDR2 as LQKENI. CDR3 amino acids: CASSPTGGAQETQYF. The CDR3 region has the DNA TGTGCCAGCTCACCAACGGGGGGGGCACAAGAGACCCAGTACTTC.

This clonotype has just a few counts. J is TRBJ1-2 and V is TRBV4-1; a possible D gene is TRBD1 (5 bases). V was cut by 3 bases and J by 3 bases, with 14 bases left in between. CDR1 and CDR2 from the germline V gene are MGHRA and YSYEKL. This CDR3 contains 15 residues. The chain's CDR3 is CASSHPGGGYYGYTF. CDR3 nucleotides: TGCGCCAGCAGCCACCCCGGGGGGGGATACTATGGCTACACCTTC.

In its sample, this clonotype was seen a few times. The V and J genes are TRBV9 and TRBJ1-2; 7 bases align to TRBD1. The ends lost 3 bases at V and 2 bases at J; junction bases unmatched: 10. This CDR3 is built from 16 residues. CDR1 and CDR2 from the germline V gene are SGDLS and YYNGEE. The CDR3 loop reads CASSASVQGKNYGYTF. CDR3 bases: TGTGCCAGCAGCGCCTCCGTACAGGGGAAGAACTATGGCTACACCTTC.

This clonotype was detected many times. The chain links TRBV14 to TRBJ1-1; D is possibly TRBD1 (5 bases). Germline loops: CDR1 SGHDN, CDR2 FVKESK. The V and J ends lost 3 bases and 1 base respectively, with 9 bases between them. The CDR3 covers 14 residues. CDR3 bases: TGTGCCAGCAGCCATGGTGGGGGGAACACTGAAGCTTTCTTT. Translating it yields CASSHGGGNTEAFF.

The J gene is TRBJ1-5, the V gene TRBV28; 8 bases fit TRBD1. The V gene's germline CDR1 is MDHEN and CDR2 SYDVKM. This CDR3 has 15 amino acids. Trimming at V came to 7 bases and at J to 4 bases, leaving 9 bases not matched to a gene. The CDR3 nucleotides read TGTGCCAGCACCCCGACAGGGGATTGGAATCAGCCCCAGCATTTT. Its protein product is CASTPTGDWNQPQHF.

This clonotype came up a few times. The V and J genes are TRBV6-1 and TRBJ1-4; D not certain. The CDR3 covers 17 residues. The V end was cut by 0 bases, the J end by 7 bases, with 18 bases between. Germline V gene data show CDR1 as MNHNS and CDR2 as SASEGT. The CDR3 coding sequence is TGTGCCAGCAGTGAAGCGCTTCTACTGGGGTTGAGTGAAAAACTGTTTTTT. Translated, it gives CASSEALLLGLSEKLFF.

This clonotype was seen repeatedly, ten times or more. The chain has TRBV28 and TRBJ1-1, with 7 bases aligning to TRBD1. The J segment lost 0 bases and the V segment lost 5 bases, leaving 6 bases of the junction unmatched. CDR3 length equals 15 residues. Germline lookup yields CDR1 MDHEN and CDR2 SYDVKM. In DNA form, the CDR3 reads TGTGCCAGCAGTCCGCGACAGGGTTTGAACACTGAAGCTTTCTTT. The encoded protein is CASSPRQGLNTEAFF.

This clonotype was detected many times. The chain has TRBV6-5 and TRBJ2-1; D is perhaps TRBD2 (6 bases). V lost 4 bases to trimming and J lost 1 base, with 11 bases between them. The V gene's germline CDR1 is MNHEY and CDR2 SVGAGI. The CDR3 spans 15 residues. The CDR3 DNA follows: TGTGCCAGCAGTTCTACTAGCTTTTCCTACAATGAGCAGTTCTTC. Translated, it gives CASSSTSFSYNEQFF.

V gene TRBV2 combines with J gene TRBJ1-1; D unclear. From germline, CDR1 is SNHLY and CDR2 FYNNEI. Trimming pared 6 bases from V and 11 bases from J, leaving 10 bases between. This CDR3 has 10 residues. The CDR3 bases are TGTGCCAGCAGGGGTGTTAGGGCTTTCTTT. Its protein is CASRGVRAFF.

This clonotype appeared many times. The J gene is TRBJ1-4, the V gene TRBV29-1; 11 bases are shared with TRBD1. Per the germline V gene, CDR1 is SQVTM and CDR2 is ANQGSEA. The CDR3 has 15 amino acids. The ends lost 8 bases at V and 1 base at J; junction bases unmatched: 6. The CDR3 spells CSNEDRGQTNEKLFF. CDR3 sequence (DNA): TGCAGCAACGAGGACAGGGGGCAAACTAATGAAAAACTGTTTTTT.

Ten or more counts support this clonotype. In nucleotides, the CDR3 is TGTGCCAGCAGCCCCGTGGCTAGCGGGAGACCACGCTCCTACAATGAGCAGTTCTTC. Translating it yields CASSPVASGRPRSYNEQFF. This rearrangement joins TRBV14 to TRBJ2-1; 10 bases map to TRBD2. CDR1 is SGHDN and CDR2 is FVKESK in the germline V gene. This CDR3 is 19 amino acids long. V trimming: 4 bases; J trimming: 0 bases; junction bases outside the gene matches: 12.

The table lists this clonotype with many counts. The rearrangement uses TRBV7-2 and TRBJ2-1; no clear D gene. Germline CDR1 reads SGHTA; CDR2 reads FQGNSA. With 8 bases removed from V and 7 bases from J, the gap between germline ends came to 21 bases. This CDR3 comprises 15 residues. DNA for the CDR3: TGTGCCAGCGGATTCCTACAAGAATTGGAGAATGAGCAGTTCTTC. This encodes CASGFLQELENEQFF.

This clonotype was detected only a few times. The chain recombines TRBV25-1 with TRBJ1-2, with a possible D match to TRBD1 (6 bases). The CDR3 consists of 15 residues. The ends were cut back, 1 base at V and 2 bases at J, with 11 bases in the middle. From germline, CDR1 is MGHDK and CDR2 SYGVNS. CDR3: CASSELVGANYGYTF. The CDR3 region has the DNA TGTGCCAGCAGTGAATTAGTGGGGGCGAACTATGGCTACACCTTC.

The chain couples TRBV6-1 to TRBJ2-1; D may be TRBD1 or TRBD2 (5 bases each). The CDR3 covers 14 residues. Germline CDR1 reads MNHNS; CDR2 reads SASEGT. V was pared by 6 bases and J by 0 bases, with 9 bases between. The DNA for the CDR3 is TGTGCCAGCAGGGGACGGAGCTCCTACAATGAGCAGTTCTTC. It is translated as CASRGRSSYNEQFF.

The chain is built from TRBV27 and TRBJ1-2, with D possibly TRBD1 on 6 matching bases. V lost 4 bases and J lost 3, with 15 bases in between. CDR1 is MNHEY and CDR2 is SMNVEV in the germline V gene (reference sequence). The CDR3 totals 15 residues. The CDR3 here is CASSYRTDDYYGYTF. The DNA for the CDR3 is TGTGCCAGCAGTTACAGGACAGACGATTACTATGGCTACACCTTC.